Here is one T cell receptor beta chain with its context. With random hexamers, reverse transcription was performed on about 0.5 to 1 ug of RNA. TCRdb passed the immunoSEQ multiplex PCR reads through MiXCR, listing each CDR3 protein once. The sample holds about 210,000 distinct CDR3 sequences, nearly 97% seen once. The data belong to a study of CD8 T cells in Susac syndrome. V dropped 5 bases and J dropped 1 base, with 14 bases sitting between them. CDR1 and CDR2 from the germline V gene are SEHNR and FQNEAQ (reference sequence). This CDR3 has 15 amino acids. The gene calls are TRBV7-9 and TRBJ1-1; tentatively, D is TRBD1 (6 bases). The receptor was isolated from a human donor with multiple sclerosis. The source material was CD4+ T cells from PBMCs. The CDR3 region is CASSHTGTPNTEAFF. DNA for the CDR3: TGTGCCAGCAGCCACACCGGGACACCGAACACTGAAGCTTTCTTT.